This entry concerns a single TCR beta chain. This table comes from immunoSEQ multiplex PCR, and its TCRdb copy is limited to in-frame clones, with some not included. The profile shows over 10,000 clones, around 90% of them singletons. J gave up 1 base and V 5 bases, and 4 bases lay outside the gene matches. The CDR3 contains 15 residues. Germline-derived CDR1 and CDR2 are ENHRY and SYGVKD. These data come from a study of blood T cell repertoires in COVID-19. Looking at the study overall: Samples representing acute and convalescent COVID-19 were sourced from the United States, Italy and Spain.

V is TRBV10-3 and J is TRBJ2-5, with 10 nucleotides matching TRBD2. The sequence came from a man aged 65 to 79 with active COVID-19. Sequencing was done on a sample of peripheral blood. The CDR3 DNA reads as TGTGCCATCAGTCTAGCGGGGGCCCTCCAAGAGACCCAGTACTTC. It yields the protein CAISLAGALQETQYF.